The text below deals with one T cell receptor (beta chain). This CDR3 is built from 15 residues. In germline, CDR1 is LNHNV, CDR2 YYDKDF (reference sequence). The germline V and J ends were trimmed by 0 bases and 4 bases, with 7 bases remaining between them. As processed by the authors: Reference gene primers were amplified, and this amplification served to estimate nucleated cell counts. The assay was immunoSEQ multiplex PCR, and TCRdb's table has in-frame clones only and misses some. The V and J calls and clone size come from that table; D and trimming were worked out from the DNA. The sample records under 350,000 clones, roughly 85% being singletons. This entry is derived from a study of blood T cell repertoires in COVID-19. For the study at large: There were acute and convalescent COVID-19 samples, and they came from the United States, Italy and Spain. T cells, B-cell-depleted T cells, or PBMCs provided the cDNA or gDNA that served as material.

The gene calls are TRBV15 and TRBJ2-6; D remains unclear. The clonotype was recovered from a human donor in a cohort sampled during active COVID-19. The sample was peripheral blood. CDR3 nucleotide sequence: TGTGCCACCAGCAGAGAAACTGTCGGGGCCAACGTCCTGACTTTC. Translation gives CATSRETVGANVLTF.